These 10 T cell receptor beta chains share one sample of origin, sequenced in a study of T cells in Graves' hyperthyroidism and ophthalmopathy. Researchers took RNA transcripts and amplified the TCR beta CDR3 regions from them. TCR CDR3 regions were first amplified by RT-PCR with HTBI primers. A single record per CDR3 protein comes from TCRdb applying MiXCR to the multiplex PCR reads. The sample carries just under 750,000 distinct CDR3 sequences, approximately 40% recorded once. Source material: blood. These receptors all stem from a woman in her thirties or forties with Graves' hyperthyroidism.

The rearrangement uses TRBV2 and TRBJ2-7; D tentatively reads TRBD1 or TRBD2 (5 bases each). Trimming removed 6 bases at V and 2 bases at J, with 14 bases between. CDR1 SNHLY and CDR2 FYNNEI come from the germline V gene. CDR3 length: 14 amino acids. The CDR3 region is CASSLGTDTYEQYF. DNA of the CDR3: TGTGCCAGCAGCCTCGGGACCGACACCTACGAGCAGTACTTC.

This clonotype showed up many times. This sequence joins TRBV20-1 and TRBJ1-2, with D possibly matching TRBD1 (5 bases). The CDR3 is 15 amino acids. Germline V lookup: CDR1 DFQATT, CDR2 SNEGSKA (reference sequence). The germline V and J ends were trimmed by 7 bases and 6 bases, with 24 bases remaining between them. The CDR3 coding sequence is TGCAGTGTCCAACTCCCCGGTAGGCAGGGAGATGGCTACACCTTC. Translation gives CSVQLPGRQGDGYTF.

This clonotype was seen ten or more times. This chain uses TRBV19 with TRBJ2-3, with 9 bases matching TRBD1. V shed 3 bases, J shed 4 bases, and the junction held 8 bases outside the gene matches. Germline loops: CDR1 LNHDA, CDR2 SQIVND (reference sequence). This CDR3 has 16 amino acids. CDR3 DNA sequence: TGTGCCAGTAGTATGGGAAACGACAGGGGGTCAGATACGCAGTATTTT. The encoded protein is CASSMGNDRGSDTQYF.

This clonotype has ten or more counts. The chain employs TRBV12-3 or TRBV12-4 and TRBJ1-1; D might be TRBD1 (5 bases). V lost 7 bases and J 4 bases, leaving 16 bases between the germline ends. This CDR3 region has 14 residues. CDR3 protein: CASISEGTGTEAFF. In DNA, the CDR3 is TGTGCCAGCATCTCTGAGGGGACGGGCACTGAAGCTTTCTTT.

The J gene is TRBJ1-1, the V gene TRBV29-1; no clear D. V was pared by 6 bases and J by 9 bases, with 17 bases between. Germline V gene lookup returns CDR1 SQVTM and CDR2 ANQGSEA. The CDR3 consists of 12 residues. As DNA, the CDR3 is TGCAGCGTCCCGGTAGAGCGGACTAAAGCTTTCTTT. It encodes CSVPVERTKAFF. The full variable domain, with the rest looked up from reference TRBV29-1 and TRBJ1-1, is SAVISQKPSRDICQRGTSLTIQCQVDSQVTMMFWYRQQPGQSLTLIATANQGSEATYESGFVIDKFPISRPNLTFSTLTVSNMSPEDSSIYLCSVPVERTKAFFGQGTRLTVV.

This clonotype was found many times. This chain uses TRBV28 with TRBJ2-5; no definite D call. The CDR3 has 8 amino acids. Trimming shortened V by 5 bases and J by 9 bases, and 1 base separated the two germline ends. The V gene's germline CDR1 is MDHEN and CDR2 SYDVKM. CDR3 amino acids: CASSAQYF. The CDR3 DNA reads TGTGCCAGCAGTGCCCAGTACTTC.

The chain carries TRBV10-2 and TRBJ2-7, with 11 bases identical to TRBD2. V lost 7 bases, J lost 4 bases, and 3 bases stayed unmatched. Germline CDR1 reads WSHSY; CDR2 reads SAAADI. The CDR3 has 13 residues. The CDR3 nucleotides are TGCGCCAGCATTCTAGCGGGGGGATACGAGCAGTACTTC. Translation: CASILAGGYEQYF.

This clonotype showed up just a few times. The V call is TRBV28, the J call TRBJ2-5, with 10 bases fitting TRBD2. After removal of 5 bases from V and 4 bases from J, the junction contained 7 bases not matched to a gene. The germline CDR1 and CDR2 sequences are MDHEN and SYDVKM. The CDR3 extends over 15 amino acids. CDR3 sequence reads: CASSMSAGGRETQYF. The CDR3 DNA is TGTGCCAGCAGTATGTCAGCGGGGGGGCGAGAGACCCAGTACTTC.

This clonotype showed up many times. This chain connects TRBV7-9 to TRBJ1-2, with D possibly TRBD1 on 5 matching bases. Germline V gene sequence: CDR1 SEHNR, CDR2 FQNEAQ (reference sequence). The CDR3 loop spans 14 amino acids. V was trimmed by 7 bases and J by 3 bases, leaving 15 bases between them. The CDR3 DNA sequence: TGTGCCAGCAACATCCGGGACCGAGACTATGGCTACACCTTC. As protein: CASNIRDRDYGYTF.

In regard to this clonotype: This could be a read error, since a much larger clone is one nucleotide away. The chain is built from TRBV5-1 and TRBJ2-7; TRBD2 aligns across 8 bases. CDR1 and CDR2 (germline): SGHRS, YFSETQ. The CDR3 sequence is 15 residues long. The CDR3 loop reads CASSFYLSGDYEQYF. The CDR3 DNA reads as TGTGCCAGCAGCTTCTACCTTAGCGGGGACTACGAGCAGTACTTC.